This T cell receptor beta chain was recovered during a study of blood T cell repertoires in COVID-19. Looking at the study overall: COVID-19 samples from acute and convalescent phases originated in the United States, Italy and Spain. Nucleic acid was either cDNA or gDNA, and it came from T cells, B-cell-depleted T cells, or PBMCs.

The CDR3 loop spans 15 amino acids. Germline CDR1 SGHRS, CDR2 YFSETQ. V was clipped by 2 bases and J by 0 bases, with 11 bases between them. Study processing details: Counts of nucleated cells, estimated from reference gene primer amplification, were obtained. Clones were sequenced by immunoSEQ multiplex PCR, and TCRdb holds only the in-frame ones, with some missing. Clone size and the V and J calls come from that table; the DNA yielded D and trimming. This table holds 150,000 to 200,000 clones, 82% found once. The chain has TRBV5-1 and TRBJ1-1, with a possible D match to TRBD1 (6 bases). The TCR comes from a woman aged 40 to 49 with COVID-19, enrolled during active disease. The sequenced sample consisted of peripheral blood. Written as DNA, the CDR3 is TGCGCCAGCAGCTTACAGACAGGTGTGAACACTGAAGCTTTCTTT. Translated, it gives CASSLQTGVNTEAFF.